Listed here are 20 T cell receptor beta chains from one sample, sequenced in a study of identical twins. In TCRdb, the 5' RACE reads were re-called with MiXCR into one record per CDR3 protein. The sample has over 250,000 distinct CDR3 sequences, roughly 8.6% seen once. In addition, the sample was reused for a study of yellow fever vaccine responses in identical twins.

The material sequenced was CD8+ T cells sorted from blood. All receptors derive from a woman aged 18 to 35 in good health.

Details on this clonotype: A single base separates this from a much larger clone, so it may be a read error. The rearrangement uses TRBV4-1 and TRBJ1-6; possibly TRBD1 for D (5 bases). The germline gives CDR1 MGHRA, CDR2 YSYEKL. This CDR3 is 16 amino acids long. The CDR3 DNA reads TGCGCCAGCAGTCCCTGGGTGGGACCTGCTAATTCACCCCTCCTCTTT. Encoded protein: CASSPWVGPANSPLLF.

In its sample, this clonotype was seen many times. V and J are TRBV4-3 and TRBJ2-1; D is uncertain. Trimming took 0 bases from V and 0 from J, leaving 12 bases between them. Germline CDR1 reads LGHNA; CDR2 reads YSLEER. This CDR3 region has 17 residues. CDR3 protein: CASSQDPQPGSYNEQFF. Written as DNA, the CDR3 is TGCGCCAGCAGCCAAGATCCACAGCCCGGCTCCTACAATGAGCAGTTCTTC.

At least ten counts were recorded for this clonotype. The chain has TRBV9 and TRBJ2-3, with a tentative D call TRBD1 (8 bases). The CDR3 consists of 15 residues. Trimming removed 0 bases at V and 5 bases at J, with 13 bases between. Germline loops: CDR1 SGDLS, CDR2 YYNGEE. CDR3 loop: CASSVGTGRGDTQYF. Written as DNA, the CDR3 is TGTGCCAGCAGCGTAGGGACAGGGAGGGGAGATACGCAGTATTTT.

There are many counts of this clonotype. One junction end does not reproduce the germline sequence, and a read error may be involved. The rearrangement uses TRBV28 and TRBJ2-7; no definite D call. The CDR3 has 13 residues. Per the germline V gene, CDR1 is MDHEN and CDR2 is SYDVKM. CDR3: CASSLFPSYEQYF. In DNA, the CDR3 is TGTGCCAGCAGCTTATTTCCTTCCTACGAGCAGTACTTC.

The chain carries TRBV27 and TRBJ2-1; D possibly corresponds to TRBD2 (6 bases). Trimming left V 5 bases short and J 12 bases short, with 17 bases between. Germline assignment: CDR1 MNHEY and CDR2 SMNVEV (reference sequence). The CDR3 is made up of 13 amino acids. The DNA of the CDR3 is TGTGCCAGCAGTCCGGGACTTGGGCGGGGGCAGTTCTTC. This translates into CASSPGLGRGQFF.

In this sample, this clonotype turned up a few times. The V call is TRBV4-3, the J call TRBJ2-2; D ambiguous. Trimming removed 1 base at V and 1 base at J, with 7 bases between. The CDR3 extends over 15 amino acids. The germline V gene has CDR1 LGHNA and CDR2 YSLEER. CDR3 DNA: TGCGCCAGCAGCCAAGCCTGGATGAACACCGGGGAGCTGTTTTTT. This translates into CASSQAWMNTGELFF.

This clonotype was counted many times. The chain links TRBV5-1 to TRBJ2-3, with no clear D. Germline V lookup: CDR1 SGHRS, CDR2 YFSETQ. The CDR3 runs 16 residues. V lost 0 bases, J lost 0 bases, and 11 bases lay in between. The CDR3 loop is CASSLARTESTDTQYF. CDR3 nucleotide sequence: TGCGCCAGCAGCTTGGCTCGTACAGAAAGCACAGATACGCAGTATTTT.

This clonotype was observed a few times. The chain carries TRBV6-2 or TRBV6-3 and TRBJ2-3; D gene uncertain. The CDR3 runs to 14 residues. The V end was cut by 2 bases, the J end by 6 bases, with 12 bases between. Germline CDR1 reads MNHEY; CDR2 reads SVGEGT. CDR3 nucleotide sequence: TGTGCCAGCAGTTACACCAACCAGGCGGATACGCAGTATTTT. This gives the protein CASSYTNQADTQYF.

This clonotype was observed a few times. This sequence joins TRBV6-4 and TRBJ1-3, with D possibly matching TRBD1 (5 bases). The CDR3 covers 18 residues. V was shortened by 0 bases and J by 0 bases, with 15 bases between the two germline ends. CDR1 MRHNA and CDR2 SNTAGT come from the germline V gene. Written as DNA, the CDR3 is TGTGCCAGCAGTGACTCGCGAAAAGGAGGGGCCTCTGGAAACACCATATATTTT. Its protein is CASSDSRKGGASGNTIYF.

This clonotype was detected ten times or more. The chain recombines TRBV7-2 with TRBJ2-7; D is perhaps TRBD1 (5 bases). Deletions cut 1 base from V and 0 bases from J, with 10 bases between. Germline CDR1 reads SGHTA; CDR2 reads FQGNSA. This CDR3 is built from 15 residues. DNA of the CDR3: TGTGCCAGCAGCTTAGTTGTAGACAGCTCCTACGAGCAGTACTTC. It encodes CASSLVVDSSYEQYF.

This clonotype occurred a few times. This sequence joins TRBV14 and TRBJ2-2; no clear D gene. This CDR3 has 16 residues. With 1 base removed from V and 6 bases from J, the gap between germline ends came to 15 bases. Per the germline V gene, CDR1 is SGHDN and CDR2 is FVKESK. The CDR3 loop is CASSQGGQEWAGELFF. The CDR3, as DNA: TGTGCCAGCAGCCAAGGGGGTCAGGAGTGGGCCGGGGAGCTGTTTTTT.

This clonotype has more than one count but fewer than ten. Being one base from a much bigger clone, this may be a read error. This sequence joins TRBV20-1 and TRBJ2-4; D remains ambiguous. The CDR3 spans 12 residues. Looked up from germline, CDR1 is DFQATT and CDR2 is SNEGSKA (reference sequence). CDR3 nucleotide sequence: TGCAGTGCTGGAGATCCCGTAAATCTACAGTACTTC. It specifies CSAGDPVNLQYF.

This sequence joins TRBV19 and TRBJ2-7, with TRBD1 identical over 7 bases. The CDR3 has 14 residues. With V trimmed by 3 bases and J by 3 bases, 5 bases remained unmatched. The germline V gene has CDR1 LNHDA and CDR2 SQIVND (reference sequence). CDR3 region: CASSMRDSNYEQYF. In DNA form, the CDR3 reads TGTGCCAGTAGTATGAGGGACAGCAACTACGAGCAGTACTTC.

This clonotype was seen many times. CDR3: CASSQSYSSGRAVEQFF. The CDR3 DNA sequence: TGCGCCAGCAGCCAATCATACTCTAGCGGGAGGGCCGTTGAGCAGTTCTTC. V is TRBV4-3 and J is TRBJ2-1, with 12 bases that match TRBD2. CDR1 and CDR2 (germline): LGHNA, YSLEER. This CDR3 is built from 17 residues. V lost 2 bases, J lost 9 bases, and 11 bases stayed unmatched.

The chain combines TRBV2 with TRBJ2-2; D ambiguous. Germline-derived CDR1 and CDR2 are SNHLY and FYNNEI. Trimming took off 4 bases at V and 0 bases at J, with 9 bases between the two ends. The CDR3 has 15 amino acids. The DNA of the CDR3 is TGTGCCAGCAGTGGTGATGAATCGAACACCGGGGAGCTGTTTTTT. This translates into CASSGDESNTGELFF.

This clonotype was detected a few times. This CDR3 is CASSSPSDGARQYF. The CDR3 bases are TGTGCCAGCAGCTCCCCCTCTGATGGGGCCCGGCAGTACTTC. The rearrangement links TRBV7-8 to TRBJ2-7, with a weak D call TRBD1 (5 bases). V was cut by 4 bases and J by 9 bases, with 19 bases left in between. The CDR3 extends over 14 amino acids. Germline V gene sequence: CDR1 SGHVS, CDR2 FQNEAQ.

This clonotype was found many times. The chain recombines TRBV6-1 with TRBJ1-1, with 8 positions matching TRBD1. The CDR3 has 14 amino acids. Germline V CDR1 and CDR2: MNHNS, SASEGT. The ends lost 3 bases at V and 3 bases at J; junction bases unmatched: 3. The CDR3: CASSEDRAYTEAFF. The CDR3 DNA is TGTGCCAGCAGTGAGGACAGGGCGTACACTGAAGCTTTCTTT.

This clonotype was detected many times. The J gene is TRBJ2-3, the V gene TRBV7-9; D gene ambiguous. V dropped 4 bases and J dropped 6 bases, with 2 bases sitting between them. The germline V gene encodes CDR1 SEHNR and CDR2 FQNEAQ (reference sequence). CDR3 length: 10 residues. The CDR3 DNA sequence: TGTGCCAGCAGCTGGGATACGCAGTATTTT. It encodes CASSWDTQYF. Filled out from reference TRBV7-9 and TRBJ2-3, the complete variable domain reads DTGVSQNPRHKITKRGQNVTFRCDPISEHNRLYWYRQTLGQGPEFLTYFQNEAQLEKSRLLSDRFSAERPKGSFSTLEIQRTEQGDSAMYLCASSWDTQYFGPGTRLTVL.

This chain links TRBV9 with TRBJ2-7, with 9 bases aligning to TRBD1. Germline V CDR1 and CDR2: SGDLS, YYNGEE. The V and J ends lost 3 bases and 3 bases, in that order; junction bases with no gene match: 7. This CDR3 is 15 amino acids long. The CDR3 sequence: CASSATGTGFYEQYF. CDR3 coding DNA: TGTGCCAGCAGCGCGACCGGGACAGGGTTCTACGAGCAGTACTTC.

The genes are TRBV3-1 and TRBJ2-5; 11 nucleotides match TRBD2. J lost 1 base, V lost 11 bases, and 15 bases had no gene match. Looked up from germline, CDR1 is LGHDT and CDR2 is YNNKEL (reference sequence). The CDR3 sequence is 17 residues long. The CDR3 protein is CASSQPRLAGSQETQYF. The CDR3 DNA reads TGTGCCTCCTCCCAGCCCAGACTAGCGGGGAGCCAAGAGACCCAGTACTTC.